The clone carrying this T cell receptor (beta chain) was detected only a few times. What it binds is not known. The PCR made use of 60 Vbeta and 13 Jbeta primers. Produced via immunoSEQ multiplex PCR; TCRdb's table is partial and in-frame only. The table lists roughly 140,000 clones, roughly 73% of them singletons. This entry comes from a study of cytomegalovirus exposure and HLA in healthy donors. CDR1 and CDR2 from the germline V gene are MGHDK and SYGVNS. The CDR3 is 15 amino acids. Points from the study as a whole: High sensitivity and specificity were reportedly achieved when the classifier diagnosed cytomegalovirus status. In an earlier analysis, productive rearrangement rates for most beta V segments clustered near 87% or 30%.

The chain carries TRBV25-1 and TRBJ2-5; 8 bases match TRBD1. The assigned J gene may be wrong: the sequence end matches TRBJ2-7 better. Sequenced input: PBMCs. This TCR came from a human donor in good health. The CDR3 is CASSVNRDRFYEQYF. In DNA form, the CDR3 reads TGTGCCAGCAGCGTAAACCGGGACAGGTTCTACGAGCAGTACTTC.